Following are 9 T cell receptor beta chains from one sample sequenced in a study of technical replicates of blood from a handful of donors. Here immunoSEQ multiplex PCR was the method, and the copy in TCRdb shows in-frame clones only, minus some. In the table there are roughly 80,000 clones, roughly 93% of which are singletons. Sequencing used T cells isolated from PBMCs. Receptors were obtained from a human donor in good health.

The V and J genes are TRBV4-3 and TRBJ2-7, with 8 positions matching TRBD2. The CDR3 is 17 amino acids. Germline lookup yields CDR1 LGHNA and CDR2 YSLEER. The V gene end was trimmed by 2 bases and the J gene end by 1 base; junction bases not matched to a gene: 10. The CDR3 protein is CASSQHGPGLVSYEQYF. CDR3 DNA: TGCGCCAGCAGCCAACATGGTCCGGGACTAGTATCCTACGAGCAGTACTTC.

The chain has TRBV9 and TRBJ2-7; TRBD1 might be the D (5 bases). V gave up 4 bases and J gave up 3 bases, with 14 bases separating them. CDR1 and CDR2 (germline): SGDLS, YYNGEE. The CDR3 consists of 14 residues. The CDR3 nucleotides read TGTGCCAGCAGCCCCAGGGTTTCGGTCTACGAGCAGTACTTC. Amino acids: CASSPRVSVYEQYF.

The chain recombines TRBV25-1 with TRBJ1-4; the match to TRBD1 covers 9 bases. V gave up 6 bases and J gave up 5 bases; unmatched junction bases: 7. Germline CDR1 and CDR2: MGHDK and SYGVNS. The CDR3 runs to 15 residues. In DNA, the CDR3 is TGTGCCAGCAGCAAAACCGGGACAGGGAATGAAAAACTGTTTTTT. Translating it yields CASSKTGTGNEKLFF.

The chain has TRBV2 and TRBJ2-1; 8 bases are shared with TRBD2. Germline CDR1 is SNHLY and CDR2 is FYNNEI. V shed 0 bases and J 8 bases; nucleotides not matched to a gene: 21. CDR3 size: 20 residues. The CDR3: CASSEALPTGGLVDLDEQFF. CDR3 nucleotide sequence: TGTGCCAGCAGTGAAGCGCTCCCGACCGGGGGACTAGTGGATCTGGATGAGCAGTTCTTC.

This chain links TRBV29-1 with TRBJ2-1; TRBD2 is a possible D gene (6 bases). Germline assignment: CDR1 SQVTM and CDR2 ANQGSEA. Trimming stripped 0 bases from V and 3 bases from J, with 21 bases between. This CDR3 spans 18 amino acids. The CDR3, as DNA: TGCAGCGTTGAAGATCTCCCCGGGTCTTCCGGGGGCTACAATGAGCAGTTCTTC. Encoded protein: CSVEDLPGSSGGYNEQFF.

The V gene is TRBV6-1, the J gene TRBJ2-3; 9 bases map to TRBD1. The V gene's germline CDR1 is MNHNS and CDR2 SASEGT. The length of the CDR3 is 15 residues. The trim removed 6 bases at V and 5 bases at J, leaving 9 bases unmatched. The CDR3 loop reads CASRTGTGILDTQYF. In nucleotides, the CDR3 is TGTGCCAGCAGGACCGGGACAGGGATTTTAGATACGCAGTATTTT.

The CDR3: CATGVATNEKLFF. Written as DNA, the CDR3 is TGTGCCACCGGGGTAGCAACTAATGAAAAACTGTTTTTT. The chain employs TRBV6-1 and TRBJ1-4; D is unresolved. V was clipped by 10 bases and J by 0 bases, with 9 bases between them. Germline lookup yields CDR1 MNHNS and CDR2 SASEGT. This CDR3 region has 13 residues.

This rearrangement joins TRBV9 to TRBJ1-3; the match to TRBD1 covers 10 bases. In germline, CDR1 is SGDLS, CDR2 YYNGEE. The CDR3 runs to 20 residues. V lost 4 bases and J lost 2; bases outside the gene matches: 18. Written as DNA, the CDR3 is TGTGCCAGCAGCACACCATCGACCGGGACAGGGGAGAGCGCTGGAAACACCATATATTTT. The encoded protein is CASSTPSTGTGESAGNTIYF.

The chain recombines TRBV4-1 with TRBJ2-2, with TRBD2 matching over 7 bases. Germline lookup yields CDR1 MGHRA and CDR2 YSYEKL. CDR3 length: 17 amino acids. V lost 0 bases, J lost 3 bases, and 7 bases stayed unmatched. CDR3 in DNA: TGCGCCAGCAGCCAAGAAGGCGGGAGAGGGGACACCGGGGAGCTGTTTTTT. This translates into CASSQEGGRGDTGELFF.